This T cell receptor beta chain was obtained from a study of blood T cell repertoires in COVID-19. Across the whole study: Acute and convalescent COVID-19 specimens originated in the United States, Italy and Spain. PBMCs, B-cell-depleted T cells, or T cells were the source of the cDNA or gDNA that made up the material.

Under the authors' procedure: Nucleated cell number was recorded as an estimate derived from reference gene primer amplification. The protocol was immunoSEQ multiplex PCR, while the TCRdb copy is restricted to in-frame clones and leaves out a portion. The D gene and trimming were derived from the DNA, and the V and J assignments and clone size from that table. The sample has hundreds of thousands of clones, around 91% seen once. This clone is a singleton in its sample. V was pared by 5 bases and J by 7 bases, with 8 bases between. The germline CDR1 and CDR2 sequences are SGHVS and FQNEAQ. The CDR3 has 11 residues.

This clonotype was sampled from a woman between 18 and 30 years old who had recovered from COVID-19. Sequencing was carried out using peripheral blood. V is TRBV7-8 and J is TRBJ1-2; D unresolved. As DNA, the CDR3 is TGTGCCAGCAGCCTTCGGGGTGGCTACACCTTC. Protein sequence: CASSLRGGYTF.